This T cell receptor (beta chain) comes out of a study of blood T cell repertoires in COVID-19. Looking at the study overall: T cells, B-cell-depleted T cells, or PBMCs provided the cDNA or gDNA that served as material.

Followed over time, Seattle patients had been enrolled while infection was active. The table came from immunoSEQ multiplex PCR; TCRdb's copy has only in-frame clones and leaves some out. The data hold fewer than 200,000 clones, with roughly 79% observed a single time. This TCR was recovered from a woman over 75 with COVID-19, enrolled during active disease. The sequencing input was peripheral blood.

The CDR3 reads CATREAQNTGELFF. The CDR3 bases are TGTGCCACCAGGGAGGCCCAGAACACCGGGGAGCTGTTTTTT. The chain carries TRBV24-1 and TRBJ2-2, with TRBD2 as a possible D gene (5 bases). Trimming took 7 bases from V and 1 from J, leaving 9 bases between them. This CDR3 is built from 14 residues. The germline V gene has CDR1 KGHDR and CDR2 SFDVKD.